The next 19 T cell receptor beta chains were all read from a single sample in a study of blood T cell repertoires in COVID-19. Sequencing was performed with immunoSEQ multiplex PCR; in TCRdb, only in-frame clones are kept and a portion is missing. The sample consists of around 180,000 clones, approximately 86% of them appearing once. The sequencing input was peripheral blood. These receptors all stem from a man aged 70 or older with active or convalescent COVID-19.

This CDR3 is CASVGGSKETQYF. CDR3 sequence (DNA): TGTGCCAGTGTGGGGGGGTCCAAAGAGACCCAGTACTTC. The rearrangement joins TRBV2 to TRBJ2-5; TRBD2 matches at 7 bases. V trimming: 9 bases; J trimming: 3 bases; junction bases outside the gene matches: 7. The CDR3 loop spans 13 amino acids. The germline V gene has CDR1 SNHLY and CDR2 FYNNEI.

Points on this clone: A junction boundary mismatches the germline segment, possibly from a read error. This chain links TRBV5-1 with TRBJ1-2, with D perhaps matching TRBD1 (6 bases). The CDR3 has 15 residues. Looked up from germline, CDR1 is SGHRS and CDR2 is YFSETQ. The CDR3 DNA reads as TGCGCCCGCAGCTTGGAGGGGGGGCGGAAGTATGGCTACACCTTC. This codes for CARSLEGGRKYGYTF.

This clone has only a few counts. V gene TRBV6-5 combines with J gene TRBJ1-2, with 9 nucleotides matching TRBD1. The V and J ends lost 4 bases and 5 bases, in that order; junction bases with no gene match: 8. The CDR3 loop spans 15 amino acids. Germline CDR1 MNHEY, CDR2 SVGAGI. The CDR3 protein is CASSSEDRGSYGYTF. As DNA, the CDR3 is TGTGCCAGCAGTTCCGAGGACAGGGGAAGTTATGGCTACACCTTC.

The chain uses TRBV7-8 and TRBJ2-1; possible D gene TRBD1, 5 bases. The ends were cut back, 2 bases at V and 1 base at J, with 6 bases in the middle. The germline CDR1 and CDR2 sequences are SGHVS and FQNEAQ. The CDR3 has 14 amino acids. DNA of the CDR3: TGTGCCAGCAGCTTACAGGGTTCCTACAATGAGCAGTTCTTC. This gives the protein CASSLQGSYNEQFF.

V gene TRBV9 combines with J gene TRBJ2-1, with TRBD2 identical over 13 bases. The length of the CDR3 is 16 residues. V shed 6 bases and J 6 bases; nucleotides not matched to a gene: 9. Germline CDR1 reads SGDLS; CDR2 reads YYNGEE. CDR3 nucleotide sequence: TGTGCCAGCACCACGACTAGCGGGGGGAAACTCAATGAGCAGTTCTTC. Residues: CASTTTSGGKLNEQFF.

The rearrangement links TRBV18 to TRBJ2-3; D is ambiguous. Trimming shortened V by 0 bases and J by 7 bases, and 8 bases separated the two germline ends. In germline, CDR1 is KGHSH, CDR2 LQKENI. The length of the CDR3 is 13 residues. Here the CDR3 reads CASSPPNTNTQYF. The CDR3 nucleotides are TGTGCCAGCTCACCACCGAACACTAATACGCAGTATTTT.

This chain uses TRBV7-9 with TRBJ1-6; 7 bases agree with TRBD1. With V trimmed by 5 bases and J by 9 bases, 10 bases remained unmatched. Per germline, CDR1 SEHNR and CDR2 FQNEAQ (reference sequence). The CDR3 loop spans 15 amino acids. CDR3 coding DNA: TGTGCCAGCAGCCGAGTCAGTACAGGGGTTTCACCCCTCCACTTT. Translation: CASSRVSTGVSPLHF.

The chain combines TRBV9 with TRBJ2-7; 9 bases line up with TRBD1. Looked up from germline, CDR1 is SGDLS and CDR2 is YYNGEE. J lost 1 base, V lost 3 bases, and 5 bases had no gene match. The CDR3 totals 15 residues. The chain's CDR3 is CASSALGQGSYEQYF. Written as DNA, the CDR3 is TGTGCCAGCAGCGCCCTTGGACAGGGGTCCTACGAGCAGTACTTC.

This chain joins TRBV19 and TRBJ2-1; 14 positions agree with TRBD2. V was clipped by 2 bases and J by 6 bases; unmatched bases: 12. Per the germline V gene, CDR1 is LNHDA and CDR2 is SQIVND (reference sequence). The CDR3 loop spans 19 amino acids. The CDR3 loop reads CASSIRGLAGAPPTNEQFF. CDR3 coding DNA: TGTGCCAGTAGTATAAGGGGACTAGCGGGAGCGCCGCCGACCAATGAGCAGTTCTTC. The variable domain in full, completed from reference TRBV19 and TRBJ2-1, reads DGGITQSPKYLFRKEGQNVTLSCEQNLNHDAMYWYRQDPGQGLRLIYYSQIVNDFQKGDIAEGYSVSREKKESFPLTVTSAQKNPTAFYLCASSIRGLAGAPPTNEQFFGPGTRLTVL.

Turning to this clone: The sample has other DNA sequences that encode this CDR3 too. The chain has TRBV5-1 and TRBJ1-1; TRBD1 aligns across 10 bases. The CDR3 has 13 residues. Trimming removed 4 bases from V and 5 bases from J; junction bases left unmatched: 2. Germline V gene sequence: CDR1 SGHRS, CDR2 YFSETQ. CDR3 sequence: CASSRTGGTEAFF. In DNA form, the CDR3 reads TGCGCCAGCAGCCGGACAGGGGGAACTGAAGCTTTCTTT.

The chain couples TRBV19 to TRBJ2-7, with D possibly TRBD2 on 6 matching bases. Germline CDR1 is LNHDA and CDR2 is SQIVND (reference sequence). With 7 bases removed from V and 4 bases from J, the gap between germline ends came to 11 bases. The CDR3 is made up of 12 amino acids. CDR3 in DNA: TGTGCCAGTAAGGGAGGCGGGTACGAGCAGTACTTC. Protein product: CASKGGGYEQYF. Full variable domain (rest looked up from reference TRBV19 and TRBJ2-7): DGGITQSPKYLFRKEGQNVTLSCEQNLNHDAMYWYRQDPGQGLRLIYYSQIVNDFQKGDIAEGYSVSREKKESFPLTVTSAQKNPTAFYLCASKGGGYEQYFGPGTRLTVT.

CDR3 DNA: TGTGCCATCAGTGAATCGGGGGTGGGTCAGCCCCAGCATTTT. It is translated as CAISESGVGQPQHF. The chain employs TRBV10-3 and TRBJ1-5, with a possible D match to TRBD1 (5 bases). In germline, CDR1 is ENHRY, CDR2 SYGVKD. The CDR3 runs 14 residues. Trimming took 3 bases from V and 6 from J, leaving 12 bases between them.

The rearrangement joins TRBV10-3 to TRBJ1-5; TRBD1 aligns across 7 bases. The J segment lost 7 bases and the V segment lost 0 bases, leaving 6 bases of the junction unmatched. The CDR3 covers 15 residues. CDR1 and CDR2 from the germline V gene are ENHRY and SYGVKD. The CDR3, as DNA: TGTGCCATCAGTGAGTCGACAGGGTACGGGCAGCCCCAGCATTTT. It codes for CAISESTGYGQPQHF.

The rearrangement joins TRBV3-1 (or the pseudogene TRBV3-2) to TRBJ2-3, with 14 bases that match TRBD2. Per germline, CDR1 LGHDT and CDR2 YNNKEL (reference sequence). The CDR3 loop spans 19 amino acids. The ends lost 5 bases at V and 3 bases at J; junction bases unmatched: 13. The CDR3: CASSDTLGLAGVCTDTQYF. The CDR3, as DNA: TGTGCCAGCAGCGATACACTGGGACTAGCGGGAGTTTGTACAGATACGCAGTATTTT.

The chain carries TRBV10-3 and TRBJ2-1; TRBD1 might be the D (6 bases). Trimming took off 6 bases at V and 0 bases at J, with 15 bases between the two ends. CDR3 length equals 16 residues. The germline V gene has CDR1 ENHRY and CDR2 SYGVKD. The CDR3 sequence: CAISQRDTRSYNEQFF. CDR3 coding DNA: TGTGCCATCAGCCAACGGGACACTCGCTCCTACAATGAGCAGTTCTTC.

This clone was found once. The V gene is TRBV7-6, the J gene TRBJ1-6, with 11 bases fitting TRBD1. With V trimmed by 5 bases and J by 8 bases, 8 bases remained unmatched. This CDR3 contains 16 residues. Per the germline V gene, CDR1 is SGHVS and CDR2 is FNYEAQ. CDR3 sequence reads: CASSPRTGGLDSPLHF. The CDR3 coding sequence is TGTGCCAGCAGCCCCCGGACAGGGGGCTTAGATTCACCCCTCCACTTT.

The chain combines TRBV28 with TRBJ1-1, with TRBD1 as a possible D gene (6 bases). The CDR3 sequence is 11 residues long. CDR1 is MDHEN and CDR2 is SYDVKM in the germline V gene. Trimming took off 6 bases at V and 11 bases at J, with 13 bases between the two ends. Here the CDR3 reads CASRTAGHAFF. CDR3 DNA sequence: TGTGCCAGCAGGACAGCGGGACACGCTTTCTTT.

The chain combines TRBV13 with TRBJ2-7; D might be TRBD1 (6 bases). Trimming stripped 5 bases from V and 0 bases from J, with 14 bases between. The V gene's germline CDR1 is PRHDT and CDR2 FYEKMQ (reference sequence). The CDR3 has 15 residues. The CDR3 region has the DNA TGTGCCAGCAGCCTTGGACAGATAAGCTCCTACGAGCAGTACTTC. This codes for CASSLGQISSYEQYF.

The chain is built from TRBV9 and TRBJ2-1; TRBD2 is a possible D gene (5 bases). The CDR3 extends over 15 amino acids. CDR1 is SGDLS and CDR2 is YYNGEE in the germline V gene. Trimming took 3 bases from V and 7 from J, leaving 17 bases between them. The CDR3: CASSANPGSGNEQFF. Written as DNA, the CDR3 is TGTGCCAGCAGCGCCAATCCGGGATCGGGGAATGAGCAGTTCTTC.